Listed below are T cell receptor beta chains from one sample, sequenced in a study of OX40 agonist ivuxolimab in advanced cancers. Repertoires were generated with immunoSEQ multiplex PCR, while TCRdb's copy carries only in-frame clones and drops some. The sample includes approximately 66,000 clones, around 85% of them seen just once. Sample: CD4+ or CD8+ T cells sorted from blood, taken in a trial of the OX40 agonist ivuxolimab. These receptors all come from an adult with an advanced solid tumor such as melanoma, head and neck, liver or kidney cancer. Both conserved end residues are part of each CDR3. D genes are given only for firm matches. Clone size is shown for a subset of rows, as once, few, many or a class of expanded clone.

j_call: TRBJ2-1; d_call: TRBD2; clone_size: -; v_call: TRBV7-2; cdr3_nt: TGTGCCAGCAAGGCGGGAGGTTCCTACAATGAGCAGTTCTTC; cdr3_aa: CASKAGGSYNEQFF
j_call: TRBJ2-7; d_call: TRBD1; clone_size: once; v_call: TRBV6-1; cdr3_nt: TGTGCCAGCACCTGGGACAGTCTGAGCTCCTACGAGCAGTACTTC; cdr3_aa: CASTWDSLSSYEQYF
j_call: TRBJ2-6; d_call: -; clone_size: -; v_call: TRBV19; cdr3_nt: TGTGCTACAAGAGGGTTACCATTCTCTGGGGCCAACGTCCTGACTTTC; cdr3_aa: CATRGLPFSGANVLTF
j_call: TRBJ1-5; d_call: -; clone_size: -; v_call: TRBV6-5; cdr3_nt: TGTGCCAGCAGTTACTCGAGTCGTTCGGGGCAGCCCCAGCATTTT; cdr3_aa: CASSYSSRSGQPQHF
j_call: TRBJ2-1; d_call: -; clone_size: -; v_call: TRBV7-2; cdr3_nt: TGTGCCAGCAGCGAGGACTTAAATGAGCAGTTCTTC; cdr3_aa: CASSEDLNEQFF
j_call: TRBJ1-2; d_call: -; clone_size: -; v_call: TRBV29-1; cdr3_nt: TGCAGCGTGGACCTTAGACAGAATCTTTATGGCTACACCTTC; cdr3_aa: CSVDLRQNLYGYTF
j_call: TRBJ1-1; d_call: -; clone_size: -; v_call: TRBV5-5; cdr3_nt: TGTGCCATCCGTAGGTTACCGAACACTGAAGCTTTCTTT; cdr3_aa: CAIRRLPNTEAFF
j_call: TRBJ2-7; d_call: TRBD2; clone_size: -; v_call: TRBV5-1; cdr3_nt: TGCGCCAGCAGCTTGGCGGGGGGGTCCTACGAGCAGTACTTC; cdr3_aa: CASSLAGGSYEQYF
j_call: TRBJ1-4; d_call: TRBD1; clone_size: once; v_call: TRBV7-2; cdr3_nt: TGTGCCAGCAGCCCTCGACAGGGGCAGACTGAAAAACTGTTTTTT; cdr3_aa: CASSPRQGQTEKLFF
j_call: TRBJ2-2; d_call: TRBD2; clone_size: -; v_call: TRBV4-3; cdr3_nt: TGCGCCAGCAGCCGATCCCCCCTAGCGGGAGCTGGGACCGGGGAGCTGTTTTTT; cdr3_aa: CASSRSPLAGAGTGELFF
j_call: TRBJ2-2; d_call: -; clone_size: -; v_call: TRBV5-1; cdr3_nt: TGCGCCAGCAGCCGACAGAACGCGAACACCGGGGAGCTGTTTTTT; cdr3_aa: CASSRQNANTGELFF
j_call: TRBJ2-7; d_call: TRBD2; clone_size: -; v_call: TRBV7-2; cdr3_nt: TGTGCCAGCAGCTTAGCGTGGGGACTAGCGGGAGAGCAGTACTTC; cdr3_aa: CASSLAWGLAGEQYF
j_call: TRBJ2-3; d_call: TRBD1; clone_size: -; v_call: TRBV7-2; cdr3_nt: TGTGCCAGCAGCTCAGGGACAGGGGGCGTGACGCAGTATTTT; cdr3_aa: CASSSGTGGVTQYF
j_call: TRBJ2-5; d_call: -; clone_size: -; v_call: TRBV15; cdr3_nt: TGTGCCACCAGCAGGGCATCAGGACAGCAAGAGACCCAGTACTTC; cdr3_aa: CATSRASGQQETQYF
j_call: TRBJ2-7; d_call: TRBD2; clone_size: -; v_call: TRBV19; cdr3_nt: TGTGCCAGTAGTGCCCTGACTAGCGGGGGCCCCTACGAGCAGTACTTC; cdr3_aa: CASSALTSGGPYEQYF
j_call: TRBJ1-4; d_call: -; clone_size: -; v_call: TRBV28; cdr3_nt: TGTGCCAGCAGTTTACCGGGACGGCTAATATTTTTT; cdr3_aa: CASSLPGRLIFF
j_call: TRBJ1-3; d_call: -; clone_size: -; v_call: TRBV9; cdr3_nt: TGTGCCAGCAGCCGTAGCTCCTCTGGAAACACCATATATTTT; cdr3_aa: CASSRSSSGNTIYF
j_call: TRBJ2-7; d_call: TRBD1; clone_size: -; v_call: TRBV28; cdr3_nt: TGTGCCAGCAGTCCGAAAGGGACAGGGGCTTACGAGCAGTACTTC; cdr3_aa: CASSPKGTGAYEQYF
j_call: TRBJ2-1; d_call: -; clone_size: -; v_call: TRBV29-1; cdr3_nt: TGCAGCGTTGATGACGGAGCACCTTGGAATGAGCAGTTCTTC; cdr3_aa: CSVDDGAPWNEQFF
j_call: TRBJ2-5; d_call: -; clone_size: -; v_call: TRBV4-1; cdr3_nt: TGCGCCAGCAGCCAAGTAACAACCTCTGGGCAGCGGGAGACCCAGTACTTC; cdr3_aa: CASSQVTTSGQRETQYF
j_call: TRBJ1-1; d_call: TRBD1; clone_size: -; v_call: TRBV18; cdr3_nt: TGTGCCAGCTCCCCCGGGACAGGGGCAACTGAAGCTTTCTTT; cdr3_aa: CASSPGTGATEAFF
j_call: TRBJ2-1; d_call: TRBD2; clone_size: -; v_call: TRBV10-3; cdr3_nt: TGTGCCATCAGTGCGGTCGGACTAGATTCCAACAATGAGCAGTTCTTC; cdr3_aa: CAISAVGLDSNNEQFF
j_call: TRBJ2-7; d_call: TRBD2; clone_size: -; v_call: TRBV19; cdr3_nt: TGTGCCAGTAGTACGAGCGGGAGGGCCAGTTACGAGCAGTACTTC; cdr3_aa: CASSTSGRASYEQYF
j_call: TRBJ1-3; d_call: -; clone_size: -; v_call: TRBV28; cdr3_nt: TGTGCCAGCAGTTTAAGGCAGGCAAAGGGGGCCATATATTTT; cdr3_aa: CASSLRQAKGAIYF
j_call: TRBJ1-2; d_call: -; clone_size: few; v_call: TRBV6-5; cdr3_nt: TGTGCCAGCAGTTACGAGAGCGGCCCTAACTATGGCTACACCTTC; cdr3_aa: CASSYESGPNYGYTF
j_call: TRBJ2-7; d_call: TRBD1; clone_size: -; v_call: TRBV19; cdr3_nt: TGTGCCAGTAGCGGTCTAGGGACAGGACTTTACGAGCAGTACTTC; cdr3_aa: CASSGLGTGLYEQYF
j_call: TRBJ2-7; d_call: -; clone_size: few; v_call: TRBV7-8; cdr3_nt: TGTGCCAGCAGCTTGGGCCCCCCGGACGAGCAGTACTTC; cdr3_aa: CASSLGPPDEQYF
j_call: TRBJ2-3; d_call: TRBD1; clone_size: -; v_call: TRBV7-2; cdr3_nt: TGTGCCAGCAGCTTGCAGGGGGCAGATACGCAGTATTTT; cdr3_aa: CASSLQGADTQYF
j_call: TRBJ2-3; d_call: -; clone_size: -; v_call: TRBV20-1; cdr3_nt: TGCAGTACTGAGGGGACAGATACGCAGTATTTT; cdr3_aa: CSTEGTDTQYF
j_call: TRBJ2-4; d_call: -; clone_size: few; v_call: TRBV6-5; cdr3_nt: TGTGCCAGCAGTTACGGAAACATTCAGTACTTC; cdr3_aa: CASSYGNIQYF
j_call: TRBJ2-7; d_call: -; clone_size: -; v_call: TRBV30; cdr3_nt: TGTGCCTGGAGTCTAGGGACCATATCCTACGAGCAGTACTTC; cdr3_aa: CAWSLGTISYEQYF
j_call: TRBJ2-1; d_call: -; clone_size: -; v_call: TRBV27; cdr3_nt: TGTGCCAGCACTGGGAATGGAGCGGCTACCTACAATGAGCAGTTCTTC; cdr3_aa: CASTGNGAATYNEQFF
j_call: TRBJ1-6; d_call: TRBD1; clone_size: -; v_call: TRBV4-3; cdr3_nt: TGCGCCAGCAGCCAAGGGGGGACAGGGGAATCACCCCTCCACTTT; cdr3_aa: CASSQGGTGESPLHF
j_call: TRBJ2-2; d_call: -; clone_size: -; v_call: TRBV7-2; cdr3_nt: TGTGCCAGCAGCCTCCAGGGAACTAGCCTCACCGGGGAGCTGTTTTTT; cdr3_aa: CASSLQGTSLTGELFF
j_call: TRBJ1-6; d_call: TRBD1; clone_size: -; v_call: TRBV5-1; cdr3_nt: TGCGCCAGCAGCTTAAATCAACCCGGGACAGGGGGATCACCCCTCCACTTT; cdr3_aa: CASSLNQPGTGGSPLHF
j_call: TRBJ1-2; d_call: TRBD1; clone_size: -; v_call: TRBV11-2; cdr3_nt: TGTGCCAGCAGCTTCTACGGACAGGGGGCTGATCGCTACACCTTC; cdr3_aa: CASSFYGQGADRYTF
j_call: TRBJ1-5; d_call: -; clone_size: few; v_call: TRBV19; cdr3_nt: TGTGCCAGTAGTATTCGGCAGAACAATCAGCCCCAGCATTTT; cdr3_aa: CASSIRQNNQPQHF
j_call: TRBJ2-5; d_call: -; clone_size: -; v_call: TRBV9; cdr3_nt: TGTGCCAGCAGCCCCCGCAGGTATCAAGAGACCCAGTACTTC; cdr3_aa: CASSPRRYQETQYF
j_call: TRBJ1-4; d_call: TRBD1; clone_size: -; v_call: TRBV18; cdr3_nt: TGTGCCAGCTCTCCCGGTGGAGGGGGCGATGATGAAAAACTGTTTTTT; cdr3_aa: CASSPGGGGDDEKLFF